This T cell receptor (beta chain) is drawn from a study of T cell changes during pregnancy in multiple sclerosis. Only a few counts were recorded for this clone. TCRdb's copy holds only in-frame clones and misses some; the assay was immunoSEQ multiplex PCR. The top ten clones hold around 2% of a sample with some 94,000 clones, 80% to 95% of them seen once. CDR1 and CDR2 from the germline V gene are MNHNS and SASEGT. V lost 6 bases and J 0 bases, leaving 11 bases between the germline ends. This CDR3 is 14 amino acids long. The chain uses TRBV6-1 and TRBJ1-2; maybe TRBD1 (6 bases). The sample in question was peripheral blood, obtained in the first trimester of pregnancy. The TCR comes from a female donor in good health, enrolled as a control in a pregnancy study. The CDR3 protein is CASRGTPPNYGYTF. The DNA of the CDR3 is TGTGCCAGCAGAGGGACACCCCCTAACTATGGCTACACCTTC.